The 11 T cell receptor beta chains below come from one sample, sequenced in a study of OX40 agonist ivuxolimab in advanced cancers. Profiling relied on immunoSEQ multiplex PCR, and the TCRdb table lists in-frame clones only, not all of them. The table records 75,000 to 95,000 clones, about 87% of them present only once. The material was CD4+ or CD8+ T cells sorted from blood, obtained in a trial of the OX40 agonist ivuxolimab. All receptors come from an adult with an advanced solid tumor such as melanoma, head and neck, liver or kidney cancer.

This clone was counted a few times. V gene TRBV7-2 combines with J gene TRBJ2-3, with D possibly TRBD2 on 6 matching bases. CDR3 length: 16 residues. CDR1 and CDR2 from the germline V gene are SGHTA and FQGNSA. The V end was cut by 1 base, the J end by 1 base, with 12 bases between. CDR3 nucleotides: TGTGCCAGCAGCTTAGGGGCTAGCGCGGGCACAGATACGCAGTATTTT. Translated, it gives CASSLGASAGTDTQYF.

This chain connects TRBV6-5 to TRBJ2-7; 10 nucleotides line up with TRBD1. V lost 5 bases to trimming and J lost 9 bases; unmatched junction nucleotides: 4. CDR1 is MNHEY, CDR2 SVGAGI, per germline. The CDR3 consists of 12 residues. CDR3 in amino acids: CASSDRGRRQYV. DNA of the CDR3: TGTGCCAGCAGTGACAGGGGGCGGCGGCAGTACGTC.

This clone occurred a few times. The chain couples TRBV15 to TRBJ1-4; TRBD1 aligns across 8 bases. Germline assignment: CDR1 LNHNV and CDR2 YYDKDF (reference sequence). V was pared by 6 bases and J by 2 bases, with 5 bases of the junction left unmatched. This CDR3 contains 15 residues. CDR3 region: CATRFQGATNEKLFF. The CDR3 bases are TGTGCCACCAGATTTCAGGGGGCGACTAATGAAAAACTGTTTTTT.

The rearrangement links TRBV18 to TRBJ2-1; D is undetermined. Trimming removed 3 bases at V and 4 bases at J, with 1 base between. The CDR3 covers 11 residues. Germline V gene sequence: CDR1 KGHSH, CDR2 LQKENI. The CDR3 loop reads CASSPYNEQFF. CDR3 sequence (DNA): TGTGCCAGCTCACCTTACAATGAGCAGTTCTTC.

The gene calls are TRBV2 and TRBJ1-6, with D perhaps matching TRBD1 (6 bases). V was trimmed by 6 bases and J by 10 bases, leaving 10 bases between them. Germline lookup yields CDR1 SNHLY and CDR2 FYNNEI. The CDR3 is 12 amino acids. The CDR3 region is CASSQGKSPLHF. The DNA of the CDR3 is TGTGCCAGCAGCCAGGGGAAGTCACCCCTCCACTTT. Looking up the rest from reference TRBV2 and TRBJ1-6 gives the full variable domain: EPEVTQTPSHQVTQMGQEVILRCVPISNHLYFYWYRQILGQKVEFLVSFYNNEISEKSEIFDDQFSVERPDGSNFTLKIRSTKLEDSAMYFCASSQGKSPLHFGNGTRLTVT.

This clone was seen once. The gene calls are TRBV5-1 and TRBJ1-1; D not certain. Germline CDR1 SGHRS, CDR2 YFSETQ. Trimming shortened V by 0 bases and J by 3 bases, and 6 bases separated the two germline ends. The CDR3 contains 13 residues. DNA of the CDR3: TGCGCCAGCAGCTTGGATATCGACACTGAAGCTTTCTTT. Protein product: CASSLDIDTEAFF.

The V call is TRBV9, the J call TRBJ2-1, with TRBD1 matching 7 bases. Trimming removed 3 bases from V and 6 bases from J; junction bases left unmatched: 3. In germline, CDR1 is SGDLS, CDR2 YYNGEE. The CDR3 totals 13 residues. In DNA, the CDR3 is TGTGCCAGCAGCGGGGGGACAGTCAATGAGCAGTTCTTC. As protein: CASSGGTVNEQFF.

The chain links TRBV4-1 to TRBJ1-1; possible D gene TRBD1, 6 bases. Germline-derived CDR1 and CDR2 are MGHRA and YSYEKL. Trimming left V 0 bases short and J 0 bases short, with 14 bases between. The CDR3 covers 17 residues. This CDR3 is CASSQDVPGAVNTEAFF. DNA of the CDR3: TGCGCCAGCAGCCAAGATGTTCCGGGGGCGGTGAACACTGAAGCTTTCTTT.

V and J are TRBV9 and TRBJ2-1; D unresolved. Germline CDR1 and CDR2: SGDLS and YYNGEE. CDR3 size: 13 residues. Trimming left V 2 bases short and J 4 bases short, with 7 bases between. The CDR3 region has the DNA TGTGCCAGCAGCGTTACTGATTACAATGAGCAGTTCTTC. This translates into CASSVTDYNEQFF. Supplemented by reference TRBV9 and TRBJ2-1, the full variable domain reads DSGVTQTPKHLITATGQRVTLRCSPRSGDLSVYWYQQSLDQGLQFLIQYYNGEERAKGNILERFSAQQFPDLHSELNLSSLELGDSALYFCASSVTDYNEQFFGPGTRLTVL.

This rearrangement joins TRBV19 to TRBJ1-5; 9 bases fit TRBD1. This CDR3 region has 14 residues. Germline V gene data show CDR1 as LNHDA and CDR2 as SQIVND (reference sequence). Losses at the gene ends were 2 bases for V and 6 bases for J; bases not matched to a gene: 2. For the CDR3, the DNA is TGTGCCAGTAGTATAACAGGGGGCGGTCAGCCCCAGCATTTT. Encoded protein: CASSITGGGQPQHF.

The chain joins TRBV19 to TRBJ2-2; D remains ambiguous. The V gene's germline CDR1 is LNHDA and CDR2 SQIVND (reference sequence). Trimming shortened V by 3 bases and J by 1 base, and 3 bases separated the two germline ends. The CDR3 is made up of 13 amino acids. As DNA, the CDR3 is TGTGCCAGTAGTATCCTGAACACCGGGGAGCTGTTTTTT. As protein: CASSILNTGELFF.